This TCR beta chain appears in the sequencing data of a study of OX40 agonist ivuxolimab in advanced cancers. About the study: Past anti-PD-1, anti-PD-L1 or anti-CTLA-4 therapy was accepted, and 40% had received some. In three patients, partial responses were observed, one with hepatocellular carcinoma and two with cutaneous melanoma. General study findings and limits: Circulating CD4+ and CD8+ T cells showed clonal expansion by week 6 at 0.1 to 3.0 mg/kg.

Germline CDR1 SEHNR, CDR2 FQNEAQ (reference sequence). V dropped 3 bases and J dropped 6 bases, with 9 bases sitting between them. CDR3 size: 13 residues. On this clone itself: The antigen is not known.

Assay used: immunoSEQ multiplex PCR; TCRdb lists only in-frame clones, some missing. The sample carries tens of thousands of clones, almost 80% recorded once. Sequenced here: CD4+ or CD8+ T cells sorted from blood, sampled in a trial of the OX40 agonist ivuxolimab. The clonotype originates from an adult with an advanced solid tumor such as melanoma, head and neck, liver or kidney cancer. The gene calls are TRBV7-9 and TRBJ2-1, with TRBD2 as a possible D gene (5 bases). The CDR3 DNA reads as TGTGCCAGCAGCTTCGGGGAGTTCAATGAGCAGTTCTTC. This codes for CASSFGEFNEQFF.